The 23 T cell receptor beta chains listed next were all sequenced from one sample in a study of cytomegalovirus exposure and HLA in healthy donors. Vbeta (60) and Jbeta (13) primers were used in the PCR. The assay was immunoSEQ multiplex PCR, and TCRdb's table has in-frame clones only and misses some. The sample includes approximately 170,000 clones, 76% of them seen just once. Material for sequencing was PBMCs. The origin of the receptors is a female donor in good health and CMV-seronegative.

The chain uses TRBV28 and TRBJ2-1, with TRBD2 as a possible D gene (9 bases). Deletions cut 7 bases from V and 7 bases from J, with 23 bases between. Germline V gene lookup returns CDR1 MDHEN and CDR2 SYDVKM. The CDR3 sequence is 16 residues long. The CDR3 DNA reads as TGTGCCAGCATCAGCAGGGGGCGGGGGGGTTGGAATGAGCAGTTCTTC. It is translated as CASISRGRGGWNEQFF.

In DNA, the CDR3 is TGTGCCAGCAGTGAGGGGACAGGGGCAACGATGGGGACCTTC. Protein: CASSEGTGATMGTF. The V gene is TRBV2, the J gene TRBJ1-2, with 10 bases matching TRBD1. The CDR3 is 14 residues long. Germline assignment: CDR1 SNHLY and CDR2 FYNNEI. Trimming removed 3 bases from V and 14 bases from J; junction bases left unmatched: 12.

This clone has a handful of counts. The chain employs TRBV11-2 and TRBJ2-7; no definite D call. Trimming left V 3 bases short and J 0 bases short, with 12 bases between. Germline V gene data show CDR1 as SGHAT and CDR2 as FQNNGV. The CDR3 runs 15 residues. CDR3 in amino acids: CASSLRLENSYEQYF. The CDR3 nucleotides are TGTGCCAGCAGCTTGCGACTGGAGAACTCCTACGAGCAGTACTTC.

The chain links TRBV15 to TRBJ2-2; 12 bases fit TRBD1. CDR1 is LNHNV, CDR2 YYDKDF, per germline (reference sequence). The CDR3 contains 16 residues. J gave up 7 bases and V 2 bases, and 5 bases lay outside the gene matches. As DNA, the CDR3 is TGTGCCACCAGCAGACCGGGACAGGGGGCCATCGGGGAGCTGTTTTTT. Translating gives CATSRPGQGAIGELFF.

There are a few counts of this clone. At the DNA level, this CDR3 is encoded by other sequences in the same sample as well. The V and J genes are TRBV15 and TRBJ2-7; 7 positions agree with TRBD2. This CDR3 is built from 15 residues. V gave up 0 bases and J gave up 1 base; unmatched junction bases: 3. The germline gives CDR1 LNHNV, CDR2 YYDKDF (reference sequence). CDR3 coding DNA: TGTGCCACCAGCAGAGATCGGGACTATTCCTACGAGCAGTACTTC. It codes for CATSRDRDYSYEQYF.

This chain connects TRBV5-1 to TRBJ2-7; D remains unclear. V lost 5 bases and J 5 bases, leaving 11 bases between the germline ends. CDR1 is SGHRS, CDR2 YFSETQ, per germline. This CDR3 is built from 12 residues. The CDR3 DNA is TGCGCCAGCAGGCTAGTAATCCACGAGCAGTACTTC. Its translation: CASRLVIHEQYF.

This clone was recorded only once. The V call is TRBV6-5, the J call TRBJ2-2; 8 nucleotides match TRBD2. V shed 6 bases, J shed 5 bases, and the junction held 8 bases outside the gene matches. The CDR3 runs to 15 residues. The germline V gene encodes CDR1 MNHEY and CDR2 SVGAGI. CDR3 sequence: CASRGQAGVTGELFF. DNA for the CDR3: TGTGCCAGCAGGGGACAAGCGGGAGTAACCGGGGAGCTGTTTTTT.

This sequence joins TRBV30 and TRBJ2-3, with 13 bases identical to TRBD2. Germline CDR1 is GTSNPN and CDR2 is SVGIG (reference sequence). V lost 5 bases, J lost 0 bases, and 14 bases stayed unmatched. The CDR3 totals 19 residues. CDR3 in amino acids: CAWWTSPGLAGPSTDTQYF. Written as DNA, the CDR3 is TGTGCCTGGTGGACTTCTCCGGGACTAGCGGGGCCTAGCACAGATACGCAGTATTTT.

The chain carries TRBV29-1 and TRBJ2-7, with TRBD1 matching over 7 bases. This CDR3 spans 13 amino acids. The trim removed 6 bases at V and 6 bases at J, leaving 11 bases unmatched. From germline, CDR1 is SQVTM and CDR2 ANQGSEA. The CDR3 spells CSVDRVNSGEQYF. The CDR3 DNA follows: TGCAGCGTCGACAGGGTAAACTCAGGCGAGCAGTACTTC.

The rearrangement links TRBV6-5 to TRBJ2-3, with a weak D call TRBD2 (7 bases). This CDR3 is 13 amino acids long. The germline CDR1 and CDR2 sequences are MNHEY and SVGAGI. Trimming pared 11 bases from V and 7 bases from J, leaving 19 bases between. The CDR3: CAAGARGGHTQYF. The CDR3 region has the DNA TGTGCCGCGGGGGCGCGGGGAGGGCATACGCAGTATTTT.

The chain couples TRBV29-1 to TRBJ2-3; D is unclear. CDR1 SQVTM and CDR2 ANQGSEA come from the germline V gene. V dropped 4 bases and J dropped 3 bases, with 5 bases sitting between them. The CDR3 loop spans 11 amino acids. Here the CDR3 DNA reads TGCAGCGTTGTCAGAACAGATACGCAGTATTTT. This sequence encodes CSVVRTDTQYF.

Only one count was recorded for this clone. This chain links TRBV9 with TRBJ2-2, with 9 bases lining up with TRBD2. From germline, CDR1 is SGDLS and CDR2 YYNGEE. V dropped 5 bases and J dropped 6; count of bases not matched to a gene: 11. The CDR3 consists of 16 residues. CDR3 sequence: CASSLLAAGGAGELFF. CDR3 sequence (DNA): TGTGCCAGCAGTTTACTAGCGGCGGGGGGGGCCGGGGAGCTGTTTTTT.

The V and J genes are TRBV30 and TRBJ2-5; D not resolved. CDR3 length: 11 residues. The germline gives CDR1 GTSNPN, CDR2 SVGIG (reference sequence). The V end was cut by 5 bases, the J end by 4 bases, with 8 bases between. CDR3 region: CAWGRRETQYF. The CDR3 region has the DNA TGTGCCTGGGGGCGAAGAGAGACCCAGTACTTC.

J is TRBJ1-5 and V is TRBV30; D is perhaps TRBD1 (5 bases). CDR3 length equals 16 residues. V was clipped by 1 base and J by 2 bases, with 15 bases between them. From germline, CDR1 is GTSNPN and CDR2 SVGIG (reference sequence). The CDR3 region is CAWSARGSSGNQPQHF. The CDR3 region has the DNA TGTGCCTGGAGTGCAAGGGGCAGTTCTGGCAATCAGCCCCAGCATTTT.

The V and J genes are TRBV18 and TRBJ1-2; D unclear. The CDR3 extends over 15 amino acids. The ends were cut back, 2 bases at V and 10 bases at J, with 20 bases in the middle. The germline V gene encodes CDR1 KGHSH and CDR2 LQKENI. CDR3 sequence (DNA): TGTGCCAGCTCACCAAATGACGGTTCACGGGAGGACTACACCTTC. It is translated as CASSPNDGSREDYTF.

The V and J genes are TRBV4-3 and TRBJ1-1, with D maybe TRBD1 (5 bases). The V end lost 0 bases, the J end lost 4 bases, and 12 bases lay between the germline ends. The CDR3 spans 15 residues. From germline, CDR1 is LGHNA and CDR2 YSLEER. The CDR3 DNA reads as TGCGCCAGCAGCCAAGATGCGGGACGCGGCACTGAAGCTTTCTTT. Translated, it gives CASSQDAGRGTEAFF.

The rearrangement links TRBV28 to TRBJ2-7; the match to TRBD2 covers 9 bases. V was pared by 2 bases and J by 1 base, with 0 bases of the junction left unmatched. Germline assignment: CDR1 MDHEN and CDR2 SYDVKM. This CDR3 spans 14 amino acids. The CDR3 coding sequence is TGTGCCAGCAGTTTACTAGCGGGATCCTACGAGCAGTACTTC. Its translation is CASSLLAGSYEQYF.

The chain links TRBV18 to TRBJ2-7; TRBD1 agrees at 8 bases. Unmatched junction bases numbered 10, after V lost 8 bases and J lost 4 bases. CDR3 size: 14 residues. Germline CDR1 is KGHSH and CDR2 is LQKENI. The DNA of the CDR3 is TGTGCCAGCACGCCAGACAGGGGTCTTTACGAGCAGTACTTC. Its protein product is CASTPDRGLYEQYF.

The chain uses TRBV5-6 and TRBJ2-3; 7 bases match TRBD2. The V and J ends lost 5 bases and 0 bases, in that order; junction bases with no gene match: 12. CDR3 size: 17 residues. CDR1 SGHDT and CDR2 YYEEEE come from the germline V gene. CDR3: CASSYSGSYTSTDTQYF. The CDR3, as DNA: TGTGCCAGCAGTTATAGCGGGTCCTACACCAGCACAGATACGCAGTATTTT.

This chain joins TRBV19 and TRBJ2-5; 13 bases match TRBD2. The trim removed 2 bases at V and 5 bases at J, leaving 8 bases unmatched. Germline V gene data show CDR1 as LNHDA and CDR2 as SQIVND (reference sequence). There are 17 residues in the CDR3. In DNA form, the CDR3 reads TGTGCCAGTAGTATAACTAAGGGACTAGCGGGGAAGGAGACCCAGTACTTC. Amino acid sequence: CASSITKGLAGKETQYF.

The chain employs TRBV30 and TRBJ2-5; 10 positions match TRBD2. The CDR3 loop spans 14 amino acids. From germline, CDR1 is GTSNPN and CDR2 SVGIG (reference sequence). V lost 0 bases to trimming and J lost 3 bases; unmatched junction nucleotides: 1. CDR3 residues: CAWSVLAGKETQYF. The CDR3 DNA sequence: TGTGCCTGGAGTGTACTAGCGGGGAAAGAGACCCAGTACTTC.

This sequence joins TRBV28 and TRBJ2-2; the match to TRBD1 covers 7 bases. From germline, CDR1 is MDHEN and CDR2 SYDVKM. The CDR3 contains 13 residues. Trimming removed 4 bases from V and 6 bases from J; junction bases left unmatched: 2. The DNA of the CDR3 is TGTGCCAGCAGTTCGACAGGGCCCGGGGAGCTGTTTTTT. Encoded protein: CASSSTGPGELFF.

The chain is built from TRBV12-5 and TRBJ2-2; 7 nucleotides align to TRBD2. The germline gives CDR1 LGHNT, CDR2 FRNRAP. With V trimmed by 10 bases and J by 0 bases, 17 bases remained unmatched. This CDR3 is 18 amino acids long. As DNA, the CDR3 is TGTGCTACCGGGGCCGGACTAGGTCTTTACGCGAACACCGGGGAGCTGTTTTTT. This sequence encodes CATGAGLGLYANTGELFF.